The 7 T cell receptor beta chains listed next were all sequenced from one sample in a study of cytomegalovirus exposure and HLA in healthy donors. The PCR employed 60 Vbeta primers together with 13 Jbeta primers. The data were produced by immunoSEQ multiplex PCR, yet TCRdb's version contains in-frame clones alone and is incomplete. Of roughly 250,000 clones in the sample, about 83% were seen once. The sample comprised PBMCs. The receptors stem from a woman aged 35 to 49 in good health and CMV-seropositive.

The chain links TRBV30 to TRBJ1-1; the D is unclear. Germline-derived CDR1 and CDR2 are GTSNPN and SVGIG (reference sequence). V was cut by 3 bases and J by 0 bases, with 14 bases left in between. The CDR3 is 15 amino acids. The CDR3 region is CAWRPAANMNTEAFF. The CDR3 region has the DNA TGTGCCTGGAGGCCGGCGGCGAACATGAACACTGAAGCTTTCTTT.

The chain carries TRBV28 and TRBJ1-1; 10 bases agree with TRBD1. CDR3 size: 16 residues. V was pared by 10 bases and J by 0 bases, with 11 bases of the junction left unmatched. Looked up from germline, CDR1 is MDHEN and CDR2 is SYDVKM. CDR3 loop: CATGGAGQGMNTEAFF. CDR3 nucleotide sequence: TGTGCCACCGGAGGCGCGGGACAGGGGATGAACACTGAAGCTTTCTTT.

This chain joins TRBV2 and TRBJ2-7; possible D gene TRBD1, 5 bases. Germline lookup yields CDR1 SNHLY and CDR2 FYNNEI. CDR3 length: 13 amino acids. V lost 1 base and J lost 9, with 13 bases in between. The CDR3 region has the DNA TGTGCCAGCAGTGAAGGACCCAGGGCCCGGCAGTACTTC. This encodes CASSEGPRARQYF.

The chain is built from TRBV19 and TRBJ1-2; D gene uncertain. The germline CDR1 and CDR2 sequences are LNHDA and SQIVND (reference sequence). This CDR3 spans 13 amino acids. V dropped 2 bases and J dropped 7 bases, with 11 bases sitting between them. The CDR3 region is CASSIILESGYTF. The CDR3 DNA is TGTGCCAGTAGTATAATTTTGGAGAGTGGCTACACCTTC.

This clone was picked up a small number of times. The chain combines TRBV14 with TRBJ1-1; TRBD1 might be the D (5 bases). V was pared by 0 bases and J by 5 bases, with 13 bases between. In germline, CDR1 is SGHDN, CDR2 FVKESK. This CDR3 contains 15 residues. In DNA, the CDR3 is TGTGCCAGCAGCCAAGAGCAGGGAAAGGAAACTGAAGCTTTCTTT. Amino acids: CASSQEQGKETEAFF.

The chain joins TRBV19 to TRBJ2-7; TRBD2 matches at 7 bases. Germline CDR1 reads LNHDA; CDR2 reads SQIVND (reference sequence). J was trimmed by 6 bases and V by 1 base; bases with no gene match: 9. The CDR3 is 15 residues long. The CDR3 spells CASSIGGLDLAEQYF. In nucleotides, the CDR3 is TGTGCCAGTAGTATAGGAGGACTAGATTTGGCCGAGCAGTACTTC.

The CDR3 region is CGVAVSLYNEQFF. Written as DNA, the CDR3 is TGTGGAGTGGCGGTTTCTTTATACAATGAGCAGTTCTTC. This chain uses TRBV30 with TRBJ2-1; D call uncertain. Germline values: CDR1 GTSNPN, CDR2 SVGIG (reference sequence). This CDR3 has 13 amino acids.